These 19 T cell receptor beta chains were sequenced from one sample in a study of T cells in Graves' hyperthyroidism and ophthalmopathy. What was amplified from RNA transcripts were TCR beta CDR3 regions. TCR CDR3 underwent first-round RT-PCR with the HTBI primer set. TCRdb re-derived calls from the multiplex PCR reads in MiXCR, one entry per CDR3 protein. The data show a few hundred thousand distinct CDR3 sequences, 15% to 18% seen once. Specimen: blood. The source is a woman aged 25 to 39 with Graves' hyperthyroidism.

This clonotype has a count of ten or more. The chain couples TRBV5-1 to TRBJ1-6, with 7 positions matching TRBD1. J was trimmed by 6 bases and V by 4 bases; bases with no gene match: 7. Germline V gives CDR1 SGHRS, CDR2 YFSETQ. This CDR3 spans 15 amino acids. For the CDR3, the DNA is TGCGCCAGCAGCCCGGGGGACAGACCTAATTCACCCCTCCACTTT. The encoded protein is CASSPGDRPNSPLHF.

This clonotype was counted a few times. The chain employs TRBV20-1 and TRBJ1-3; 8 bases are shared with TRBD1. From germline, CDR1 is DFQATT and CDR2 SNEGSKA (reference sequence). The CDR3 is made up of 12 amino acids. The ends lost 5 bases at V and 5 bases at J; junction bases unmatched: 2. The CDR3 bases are TGCAGTGCTCAGGGGGCTCGAAACACCATATATTTT. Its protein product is CSAQGARNTIYF.

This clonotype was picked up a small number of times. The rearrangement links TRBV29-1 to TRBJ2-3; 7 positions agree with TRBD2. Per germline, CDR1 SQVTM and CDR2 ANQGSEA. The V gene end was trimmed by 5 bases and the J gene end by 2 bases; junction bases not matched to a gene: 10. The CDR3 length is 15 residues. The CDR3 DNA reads TGCAGCGTTTCGCGGACTAGTGAGGTCACAGATACGCAGTATTTT. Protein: CSVSRTSEVTDTQYF.

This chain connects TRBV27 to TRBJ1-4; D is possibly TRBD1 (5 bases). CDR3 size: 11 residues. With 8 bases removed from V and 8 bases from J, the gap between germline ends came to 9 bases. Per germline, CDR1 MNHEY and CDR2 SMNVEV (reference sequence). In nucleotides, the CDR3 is TGTGCCAGCTGGGGGAGGGAAAAACTGTTTTTT. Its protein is CASWGREKLFF.

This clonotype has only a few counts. CDR3 in amino acids: CAWSLLDGNTIYF. The CDR3 DNA reads as TGTGCCTGGAGTCTATTAGATGGAAACACCATATATTTT. The chain employs TRBV30 and TRBJ1-3; D gene uncertain. This CDR3 is 13 amino acids long. The V gene lost 2 bases and the J gene lost 3 bases, with 8 bases spanning the gap. The germline CDR1 and CDR2 sequences are GTSNPN and SVGIG (reference sequence).

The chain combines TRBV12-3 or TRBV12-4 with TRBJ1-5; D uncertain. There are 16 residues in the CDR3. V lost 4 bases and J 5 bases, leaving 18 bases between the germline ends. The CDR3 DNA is TGTGCCAGCAGTTCCCATTTTATCTCTGCCGATCAGCCCCAGCATTTT. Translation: CASSSHFISADQPQHF.

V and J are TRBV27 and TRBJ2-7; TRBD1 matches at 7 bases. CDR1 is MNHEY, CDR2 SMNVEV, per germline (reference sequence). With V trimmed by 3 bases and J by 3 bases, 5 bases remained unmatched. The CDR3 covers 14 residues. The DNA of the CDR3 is TGTGCCAGCAGTTTTCGACAGGGCGTCTACGAGCAGTACTTC. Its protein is CASSFRQGVYEQYF.

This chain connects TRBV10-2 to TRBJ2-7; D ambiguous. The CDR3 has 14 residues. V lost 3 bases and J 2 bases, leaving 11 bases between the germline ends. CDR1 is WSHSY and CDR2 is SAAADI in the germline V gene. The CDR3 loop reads CASSETEVAYEQYF. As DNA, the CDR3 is TGCGCCAGCAGTGAAACAGAGGTCGCCTACGAGCAGTACTTC.

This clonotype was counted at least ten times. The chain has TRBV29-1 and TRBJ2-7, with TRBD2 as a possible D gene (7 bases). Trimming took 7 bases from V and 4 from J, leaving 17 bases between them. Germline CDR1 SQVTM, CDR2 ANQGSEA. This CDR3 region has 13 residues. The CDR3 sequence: CSALGGGGYEQYF. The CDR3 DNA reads TGCAGCGCCTTGGGGGGGGGCGGATACGAGCAGTACTTC.

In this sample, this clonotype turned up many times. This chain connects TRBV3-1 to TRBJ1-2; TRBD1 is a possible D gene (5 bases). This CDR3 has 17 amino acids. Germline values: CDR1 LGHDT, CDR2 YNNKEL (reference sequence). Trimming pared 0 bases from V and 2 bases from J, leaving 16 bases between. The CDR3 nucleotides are TGTGCCAGCAGCCAAGATTTCTACGAGGGGATAAACTATGGCTACACCTTC. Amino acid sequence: CASSQDFYEGINYGYTF.

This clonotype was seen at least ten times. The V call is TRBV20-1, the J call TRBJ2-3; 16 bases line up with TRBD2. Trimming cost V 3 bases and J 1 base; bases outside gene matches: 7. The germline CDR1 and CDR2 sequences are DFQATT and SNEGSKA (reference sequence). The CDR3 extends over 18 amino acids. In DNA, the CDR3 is TGCAGTGCTAGCTTGGGACTAGCGGGAGGGCGGGGCACAGATACGCAGTATTTT. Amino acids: CSASLGLAGGRGTDTQYF.

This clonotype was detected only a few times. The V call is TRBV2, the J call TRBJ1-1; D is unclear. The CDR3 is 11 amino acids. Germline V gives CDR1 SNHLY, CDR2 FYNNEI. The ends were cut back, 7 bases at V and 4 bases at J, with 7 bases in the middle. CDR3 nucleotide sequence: TGTGCCAGCAAAGGGAGCACTGAAGCTTTCTTT. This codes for CASKGSTEAFF.

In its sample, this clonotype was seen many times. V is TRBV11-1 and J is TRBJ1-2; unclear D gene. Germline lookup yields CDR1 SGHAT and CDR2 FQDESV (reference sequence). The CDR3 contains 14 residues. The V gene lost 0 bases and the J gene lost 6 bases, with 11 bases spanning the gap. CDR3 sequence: CASSLAVNTDGYTF. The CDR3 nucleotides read TGTGCCAGCAGCTTAGCGGTGAACACGGATGGCTACACCTTC.

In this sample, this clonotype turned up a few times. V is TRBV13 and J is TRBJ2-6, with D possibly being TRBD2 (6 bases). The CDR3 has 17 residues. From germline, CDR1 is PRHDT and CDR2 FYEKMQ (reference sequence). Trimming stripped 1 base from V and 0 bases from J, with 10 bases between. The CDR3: CASSLDTSRSGANVLTF. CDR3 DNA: TGTGCCAGCAGCTTAGACACTAGCCGCTCTGGGGCCAACGTCCTGACTTTC. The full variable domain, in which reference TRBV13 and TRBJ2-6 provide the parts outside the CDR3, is AAGVIQSPRHLIKEKRETATLKCYPIPRHDTVYWYQQGPGQDPQFLISFYEKMQSDKGSIPDRFSAQQFSDYHSELNMSSLELGDSALYFCASSLDTSRSGANVLTFGAGSRLTVL.

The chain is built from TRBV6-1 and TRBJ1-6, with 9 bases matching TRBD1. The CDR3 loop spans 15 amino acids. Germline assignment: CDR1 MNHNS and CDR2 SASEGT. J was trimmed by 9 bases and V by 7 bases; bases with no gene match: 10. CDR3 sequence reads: CASTIGQGRRSPLHF. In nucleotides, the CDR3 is TGTGCCAGCACCATCGGACAGGGGAGGCGTTCACCCCTCCACTTT.

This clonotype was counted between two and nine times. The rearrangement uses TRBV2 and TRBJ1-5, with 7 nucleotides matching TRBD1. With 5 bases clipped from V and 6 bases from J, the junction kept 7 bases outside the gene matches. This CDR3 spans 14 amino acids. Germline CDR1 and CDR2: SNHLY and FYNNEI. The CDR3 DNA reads TGTGCCAGCAGTCAGGACAGGCGCTTTCAGCCCCAGCATTTT. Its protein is CASSQDRRFQPQHF. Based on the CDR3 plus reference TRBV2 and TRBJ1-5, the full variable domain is EPEVTQTPSHQVTQMGQEVILRCVPISNHLYFYWYRQILGQKVEFLVSFYNNEISEKSEIFDDQFSVERPDGSNFTLKIRSTKLEDSAMYFCASSQDRRFQPQHFGDGTRLSIL.

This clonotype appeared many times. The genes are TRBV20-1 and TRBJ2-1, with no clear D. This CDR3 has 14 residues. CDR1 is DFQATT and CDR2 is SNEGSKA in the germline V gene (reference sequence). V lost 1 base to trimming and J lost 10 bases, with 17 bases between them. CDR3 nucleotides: TGCAGTGCTAGAGGGAATGTGGGTTCGAGGGAGCAGTTCTTC. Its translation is CSARGNVGSREQFF.

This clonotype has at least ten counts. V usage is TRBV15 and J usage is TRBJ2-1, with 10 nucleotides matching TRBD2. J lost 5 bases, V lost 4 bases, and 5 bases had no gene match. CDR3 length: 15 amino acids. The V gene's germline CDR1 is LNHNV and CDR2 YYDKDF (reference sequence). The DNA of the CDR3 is TGTGCCACCAGCAACGGACTAGCGGCTAACAATGAGCAGTTCTTC. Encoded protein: CATSNGLAANNEQFF.

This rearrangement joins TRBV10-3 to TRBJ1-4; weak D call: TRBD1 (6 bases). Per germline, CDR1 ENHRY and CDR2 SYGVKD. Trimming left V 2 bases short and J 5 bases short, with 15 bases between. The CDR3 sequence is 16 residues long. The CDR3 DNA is TGTGCCATCAGTGAGACCGGAGGGGGGGGGAATGAAAAACTGTTTTTT. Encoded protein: CAISETGGGGNEKLFF.